These T cell receptor beta chains were read from a single sample in a study of blood T cell repertoires in COVID-19. The table came from immunoSEQ multiplex PCR; TCRdb's copy has only in-frame clones and leaves some out. Of 300,000 to 400,000 clones listed, about 87% are singletons. The specimen sequenced was peripheral blood. Receptors were obtained from a woman aged 45-65 years with COVID-19, enrolled during active disease. CDR3s include the opening cysteine and the closing phenylalanine or tryptophan. D genes are given only for firm matches. Clone sizes are given selectively: once, few, many, or a class where the clone is expanded.

clone_size | j_call | d_call | v_call | cdr3_nt | cdr3_aa
once | TRBJ1-1 | - | TRBV5-6 | TGTGCCAGCAGCTTGGACGGACAGATGAACACTGAAGCTTTCTTT | CASSLDGQMNTEAFF
- | TRBJ1-5 | - | TRBV19 | TGTGCCAGTAGTGAACGGGGAGTATACAATCAGCCCCAGCATTTT | CASSERGVYNQPQHF
- | TRBJ2-1 | TRBD2 | TRBV6-5 | TGTGCCAGCACTGCCGGGACTAGTCAGTTCTTC | CASTAGTSQFF
- | TRBJ1-2 | - | TRBV18 | TGTGCCAGCTCACCTCAGGAGGGGCGGGCGATCTATGGCTACACCTTC | CASSPQEGRAIYGYTF
- | TRBJ1-5 | TRBD1 | TRBV4-2 | TGTGCCAGCAGCCAGCATCAGGGGGCTAATCAGCCCCAGCATTTT | CASSQHQGANQPQHF
- | TRBJ1-1 | - | TRBV5-8 | TGTGCCAGCAGCCGAGGAGCTTTCTTT | CASSRGAFF
- | TRBJ1-3 | TRBD1 | TRBV10-1 | TGCGCCAGCAGTCGGGACAGCACTAACTCTGGAAACACCATATATTTT | CASSRDSTNSGNTIYF
- | TRBJ1-2 | - | TRBV3-1/TRBV3-2 | TGTGCCAGCAGGGACAGCGGGATTTATGGCTACACCTTC | CASRDSGIYGYTF
- | TRBJ1-1 | - | TRBV29-1 | TGCAGCGTTGAACAGTTCAACACTGAAGCTTTCTTT | CSVEQFNTEAFF
- | TRBJ2-1 | - | TRBV18 | TGTGCCAGCTCACCGCGCCCGCAGACTATTAGCTCCTACAATGAGCAGTTCTTC | CASSPRPQTISSYNEQFF
- | TRBJ1-1 | - | TRBV27 | TGTGCCAGCAGTTTAGGGGGGGGGAACACTGAAGCTTTCTTT | CASSLGGGNTEAFF
- | TRBJ2-2 | TRBD1 | TRBV7-9 | TGTGCCAGCAGCCCAGGACAGGGTTTTTACACCGGGGAGCTGTTTTTT | CASSPGQGFYTGELFF
- | TRBJ2-5 | - | TRBV27 | TGTGCCAGCAGTTCAGGACAGATTGTTCAAGAGACCCAGTACTTC | CASSSGQIVQETQYF
- | TRBJ1-1 | - | TRBV4-2 | TGTGCCAGCAGTCCAGGGGCTGAAGCTTTCTTT | CASSPGAEAFF
- | TRBJ1-4 | TRBD1 | TRBV11-3 | TGTGCCAGCAGCGGGACGGGACAGGGGTATGAAAAACTGTTTTTT | CASSGTGQGYEKLFF
- | TRBJ1-2 | - | TRBV19 | TGTGCCAGTAGGATTAGGCCCTCGACAGCGAACTATGGCTACACCTTC | CASRIRPSTANYGYTF
once | TRBJ2-3 | TRBD2 | TRBV15 | TGTGCCACCAGCGTCGCGGGAGCTGGAGATACGCAGTATTTT | CATSVAGAGDTQYF
- | TRBJ2-2 | TRBD2 | TRBV18 | TGTGCCAGCTCATCCCTAGCGGGAGTGGAGGAGCTGTTTTTT | CASSSLAGVEELFF
- | TRBJ2-1 | TRBD2 | TRBV7-8 | TGTGCCAGCAGCCCAAGCGGGAGGGCCTACAATGAGCAGTTCTTC | CASSPSGRAYNEQFF
- | TRBJ2-1 | TRBD1 | TRBV18 | TGTGCCAGCTCCAGACAGGGGGTCGGTGATGAGCAGTTCTTC | CASSRQGVGDEQFF
- | TRBJ2-3 | - | TRBV7-9 | TGTGCCAGCAGCTTAGTGGTAGCGTCGGGTACGCAGTATTTT | CASSLVVASGTQYF
- | TRBJ2-7 | TRBD2 | TRBV3-1/TRBV3-2 | TGTGCCAGCAGCCATGAATTGCCGAACAGTATTAGCGGGAGAAGCGACGAGCAGTACTTC | CASSHELPNSISGRSDEQYF
- | TRBJ1-1 | - | TRBV7-2 | TGTGCCAGCAGCTACATCGCGGGTCTTAGAGAAATGAACACTGAAGCTTTCTTT | CASSYIAGLREMNTEAFF
- | TRBJ2-2 | - | TRBV11-3 | TGTGCCAGCAGCTCCCCTAGCGGGGAGCTGTTTTTT | CASSSPSGELFF
once | TRBJ1-5 | TRBD1 | TRBV9 | TGTGCCAGCAGCTTACAGGGGTTTGTAGGACAGCCCCAGCATTTT | CASSLQGFVGQPQHF
- | TRBJ2-1 | - | TRBV6-5 | TGTGCCAGCAGTTACCCGGGGGATTGGGTGCAGTTCTTC | CASSYPGDWVQFF
- | TRBJ1-4 | - | TRBV18 | TGTGCCAGCTCAGCCAGGGCAGCGGGAGAAAAACTGTTTTTT | CASSARAAGEKLFF
- | TRBJ2-3 | TRBD1 | TRBV30 | TGTGCCTGGTGGGATGTGACAGGGGCGGGCACAGATACGCAGTATTTT | CAWWDVTGAGTDTQYF
- | TRBJ1-6 | TRBD1 | TRBV6-5 | TGTGCCAGCAGTTACGGACAGGGTAATTCACCCCTCCACTTT | CASSYGQGNSPLHF
few | TRBJ1-1 | - | TRBV12-3/TRBV12-4 | TGTGCCAGCAGCCGCGCGTCCTTCGGAGCTTTCTTT | CASSRASFGAFF
few | TRBJ2-3 | - | TRBV15 | TGTGCCACCCCTAGGCCGAGCGGAGTCACAGATACGCAGTATTTT | CATPRPSGVTDTQYF
once | TRBJ2-7 | TRBD1 | TRBV12-3/TRBV12-4 | TGTGCCAGCACCGGTGACAGGGGCTACGAGCAGTACTTC | CASTGDRGYEQYF
- | TRBJ1-4 | TRBD1 | TRBV12-5 | TGTGCTAGTGGTTTGGTACCCAGGACAGGTAATGAAAAACTGTTTTTT | CASGLVPRTGNEKLFF
- | TRBJ2-7 | - | TRBV9 | TGTGCCAGCACCGTAAGTATGGACAAGTCCTACGAGCAGTACTTC | CASTVSMDKSYEQYF
- | TRBJ1-4 | - | TRBV7-9 | TGTGCCAGCAGCGTACGGACACTGTTACGTGAAAAACTGTTTTTT | CASSVRTLLREKLFF
- | TRBJ2-7 | TRBD2 | TRBV15 | TGTGCCACCAGCACCGGGACTAGCGGGACCAAGGAGCAGTACTTC | CATSTGTSGTKEQYF
- | TRBJ1-1 | TRBD1 | TRBV2 | TGTGCCAGCAGCGGTAGACAGGGCGGGACTGAAGCTTTCTTT | CASSGRQGGTEAFF
- | TRBJ2-1 | - | TRBV5-1 | TGCGCCAGCCGACTAAGGAACTTAGACAATGAGCAGTTCTTC | CASRLRNLDNEQFF
many | TRBJ1-1 | - | TRBV2 | TGTGCCAGCAGCGAAGGAGTGAACACTGAAGCTTTCTTT | CASSEGVNTEAFF
few | TRBJ2-7 | - | TRBV7-2 | TGTGCCAGCAGCTTACATCCGGTAAGCTACGAGCAGTACTTC | CASSLHPVSYEQYF
- | TRBJ1-5 | TRBD1 | TRBV7-9 | TGTGCCAGCAGCATAGGAACAGGGGGCAGGGGCAATCAGCCCCAGCATTTT | CASSIGTGGRGNQPQHF
- | TRBJ2-1 | - | TRBV12-3/TRBV12-4 | TGTGCCAGCAGTGGAACAGGTTACAATGAGCAGTTCTTC | CASSGTGYNEQFF
- | TRBJ1-5 | TRBD1 | TRBV12-5 | TGTGCTAGTGGTTTGGACAGGGGCGAACAGCATTTT | CASGLDRGEQHF
- | TRBJ2-5 | TRBD1 | TRBV5-1 | TGCGCCAGCAGCACCTCGACAGGGGGTGGGGAGACCCAGTACTTC | CASSTSTGGGETQYF
- | TRBJ2-7 | - | TRBV23-1 | TGCGCCAGGGTTGGAGGCATCGAGCAGTACTTC | CARVGGIEQYF
- | TRBJ2-7 | TRBD1 | TRBV19 | TGTGCCAGTAGTCACAGGGGAAGCGGCGACGAGCAGTACTTC | CASSHRGSGDEQYF
- | TRBJ2-7 | - | TRBV25-1 | TGTGCCAGCAGTGAGGGTGGGCTCTCACACTACGAGCAGTACTTC | CASSEGGLSHYEQYF
- | TRBJ2-5 | - | TRBV3-1/TRBV3-2 | TGTGCCAGCAGCCAAGAGATCGCAGAAGAGACCCAGTACTTC | CASSQEIAEETQYF
- | TRBJ1-3 | TRBD1 | TRBV30 | TGTGCCTGGAGTCCGGACAGGACCTTTAGAAACACCATATATTTT | CAWSPDRTFRNTIYF
once | TRBJ1-5 | TRBD1 | TRBV18 | TGTGCCAGCTCAACCGGGACAGGGCCCTCCAATCAGCCCCAGCATTTT | CASSTGTGPSNQPQHF
- | TRBJ1-2 | - | TRBV19 | TGTGCCACCGGAGGACGGTTTGGCTACACCTTC | CATGGRFGYTF